This is a list of T cell receptor beta chains from one sample in a study of cytotoxic CD8 clonotypes in ibrutinib-treated CLL. The assay was immunoSEQ multiplex PCR, and TCRdb's table has in-frame clones only and misses some. The table records around 200,000 clones, around 70% of them present only once. The starting material was PBMCs, obtained after 12 months of ibrutinib treatment. The receptors derive from a human donor with chronic lymphocytic leukemia. CDR3s include the opening cysteine and the closing phenylalanine or tryptophan. The D gene is left open where the match is weak. Clone size, where shown, is once, few, many, or a class for clones that have expanded.

J: TRBJ2-3; size: -; V: TRBV4-2; D: -; DNA: TGTGCCAGCAGCCAACCCGGGACTTCGCGGGATACGCAGTATTTT; CDR3: CASSQPGTSRDTQYF
J: TRBJ1-1; size: -; V: TRBV5-1; D: -; DNA: TGCGCCAGCAACGCCAACGCAGGCATGAACACTGAAGCTTTCTTT; CDR3: CASNANAGMNTEAFF
J: TRBJ2-7; size: -; V: TRBV4-1; D: -; DNA: TGCGCCAGCAGCCAGCAGGGAAACATCTACGAGCAGTACTTC; CDR3: CASSQQGNIYEQYF
J: TRBJ2-5; size: -; V: TRBV7-2; D: -; DNA: TGTGCCAGCAGCTTAGTTGGGGGGGCCGCAGAGACCCAGTACTTC; CDR3: CASSLVGGAAETQYF
J: TRBJ1-2; size: -; V: TRBV5-1; D: TRBD1; DNA: TGCGCCAGCAGCTTATCACAGGGGAACTATGGCTACACCTTC; CDR3: CASSLSQGNYGYTF
J: TRBJ2-1; size: -; V: TRBV7-3; D: -; DNA: TGTGCCAGCAGCAATCAGTTAGGTGAGCAGTTCTTC; CDR3: CASSNQLGEQFF
J: TRBJ2-1; size: once; V: TRBV4-1; D: -; DNA: TGCGCCAGCAGCCAACGGTCGGGGTCTGAGCAGTTCTTC; CDR3: CASSQRSGSEQFF
J: TRBJ1-1; size: -; V: TRBV6-6; D: -; DNA: TGTGCCAGCATCGACGGGGGGAGAGGGACTGAAGCTTTCTTT; CDR3: CASIDGGRGTEAFF
J: TRBJ2-1; size: -; V: TRBV18; D: TRBD1; DNA: TGTGCCAGCTCTACCGGGACAGGATACTACAATGAGCAGTTCTTC; CDR3: CASSTGTGYYNEQFF
J: TRBJ2-3; size: -; V: TRBV9; D: -; DNA: TGTGCCAGCAGCGCGGACCACGCCCCATCAGATACGCAGTATTTT; CDR3: CASSADHAPSDTQYF
J: TRBJ2-7; size: -; V: TRBV6-5; D: -; DNA: TGTGCCAGCAGTTCCGGGGTACGTACCTACGAGCAGTACTTC; CDR3: CASSSGVRTYEQYF
J: TRBJ2-1; size: -; V: TRBV6-5; D: TRBD2; DNA: TGTGCCAGCAGTTCACCGGGACTAGCCTACAATGAGCAGTTCTTC; CDR3: CASSSPGLAYNEQFF
J: TRBJ1-5; size: few; V: TRBV6-1; D: TRBD1; DNA: TGTGCCAGCAGTGAAAACAGGGGGCGAGGTCAGCCCCAGCATTTT; CDR3: CASSENRGRGQPQHF
J: TRBJ2-3; size: -; V: TRBV19; D: -; DNA: TGTGCCAGTTGCCCGAATCATCACTGGGGCACAGATACGCAGTATTTT; CDR3: CASCPNHHWGTDTQYF
J: TRBJ2-5; size: few; V: TRBV30; D: -; DNA: TGTGCCTGGAGTCCACAAGTGGGCCAGTACTTC; CDR3: CAWSPQVGQYF
J: TRBJ2-1; size: -; V: TRBV9; D: -; DNA: TGTGCCAGCAGCCCCCAGGGAGGTAGGGAGCAGTTCTTC; CDR3: CASSPQGGREQFF
J: TRBJ1-6; size: -; V: TRBV10-2; D: -; DNA: TGCGCCAGCAGGGATGTATCATCACCCCTCCACTTT; CDR3: CASRDVSSPLHF
J: TRBJ1-5; size: -; V: TRBV6-1; D: -; DNA: TGTGCCAGCAGTCCAACAGGAAATCAGCCCCAGCATTTT; CDR3: CASSPTGNQPQHF
J: TRBJ1-2; size: -; V: TRBV6-4; D: -; DNA: TGTGCCAGCAGTGACATCAGGATTTCCCAAGTCGGCTACACCTTC; CDR3: CASSDIRISQVGYTF
J: TRBJ1-5; size: -; V: TRBV5-6; D: -; DNA: TGTGCCAGCAGCTCGGCGATGCACGGACAGCCCCAGCATTTT; CDR3: CASSSAMHGQPQHF
J: TRBJ1-5; size: once; V: TRBV28; D: -; DNA: TGTGCCAGCAGTTTTGGGGGGTGGGTAAGCAATCAGCCCCAGCATTTT; CDR3: CASSFGGWVSNQPQHF
J: TRBJ1-4; size: -; V: TRBV13; D: -; DNA: TGTGCCAGCAGCTCCCGGGAGGGTGCTGAAAAACTGTTTTTT; CDR3: CASSSREGAEKLFF